These 14 T cell receptor beta chains originate from one sample sequenced in a study of response to subunit inactivated influenza vaccine. TCRdb passed the RT-PCR reads through MiXCR, listing each CDR3 protein once. The sample includes 150,000 to 200,000 distinct CDR3 sequences, approximately 12% of them seen just once. These records were also assigned to another study, of T cells expressing NK-cell markers. That report adds: TCR beta libraries carry UMIs added by 5'RACE template switching.

The source material was CD8+ T cells sorted from PBMCs, sampled roughly 12 days after vaccination. Receptors originate from a man aged 50 to 59 who received an inactivated influenza vaccine.

The chain uses TRBV11-2 and TRBJ2-7; possible D gene TRBD2, 5 bases. Germline values: CDR1 SGHAT, CDR2 FQNNGV. The CDR3 runs to 13 residues. Trimming left V 5 bases short and J 3 bases short, with 11 bases between. CDR3 coding DNA: TGTGCCAGCAGCGTAGGCGGAGGCTACGAGCAGTACTTC. Translation gives CASSVGGGYEQYF.

This clonotype was found a few times. The rearrangement links TRBV6-5 to TRBJ2-3, with D perhaps TRBD1 (7 bases). Germline V gene lookup returns CDR1 MNHEY and CDR2 SVGAGI. This CDR3 is 16 amino acids long. The ends were cut back, 2 bases at V and 0 bases at J, with 12 bases in the middle. The CDR3 loop reads CASSYGGGGSTDTQYF. The CDR3 DNA sequence: TGTGCCAGCAGTTACGGAGGGGGCGGTAGCACAGATACGCAGTATTTT.

The CDR3 is CASSFVGTGELFF. CDR3 nucleotides: TGTGCCAGCAGTTTCGTCGGCACCGGGGAGCTGTTTTTT. The chain recombines TRBV27 with TRBJ2-2, with D hard to call. The CDR3 contains 13 residues. Germline CDR1 is MNHEY and CDR2 is SMNVEV (reference sequence). V lost 3 bases, J lost 4 bases, and 6 bases lay in between.

This chain links TRBV15 with TRBJ1-5; 7 bases match TRBD1. Germline CDR1 and CDR2: LNHNV and YYDKDF (reference sequence). The CDR3 loop spans 13 amino acids. V was clipped by 5 bases and J by 6 bases; unmatched bases: 4. For the CDR3, the DNA is TGTGCCACCAGCGGCGACAGGGTTCAGCCCCAGCATTTT. This sequence encodes CATSGDRVQPQHF.

This clonotype was counted only a few times. V gene TRBV9 combines with J gene TRBJ2-7; TRBD1 might be the D (5 bases). This CDR3 has 14 amino acids. V was pared by 0 bases and J by 3 bases, with 10 bases between. Germline-derived CDR1 and CDR2 are SGDLS and YYNGEE. CDR3 residues: CASSVGDSHYEQYF. The DNA for the CDR3 is TGTGCCAGCAGCGTAGGTGACAGCCACTACGAGCAGTACTTC.

Concerning this clonotype itself: A much larger clone lies a single base off, so this may be a read error. This sequence joins TRBV29-1 and TRBJ2-7, with 9 bases that match TRBD1. From germline, CDR1 is SQVTM and CDR2 ANQGSEA. The length of the CDR3 is 12 residues. As DNA, the CDR3 is TGCAGCGTTCTCGGGACAGGGTACGATCAGTACTTC. Its translation is CSVLGTGYDQYF.

This clonotype has a handful of counts. The rearrangement joins TRBV7-8 to TRBJ2-7, with 10 bases aligning to TRBD2. J gave up 6 bases and V 0 bases, and 5 bases lay outside the gene matches. Per germline, CDR1 SGHVS and CDR2 FQNEAQ. The CDR3 is made up of 15 amino acids. CDR3 region: CASSLAGSSGSEQYF. As DNA, the CDR3 is TGTGCCAGCAGCTTAGCGGGTTCTAGCGGGAGCGAGCAGTACTTC.

This clonotype was counted between two and nine times. The chain couples TRBV11-1 to TRBJ2-1; 15 bases map to TRBD2. CDR3 length: 19 residues. In germline, CDR1 is SGHAT, CDR2 FQDESV (reference sequence). V gave up 8 bases and J gave up 4 bases; unmatched junction bases: 15. The CDR3 DNA follows: TGTGCCAGCTCCCAAATCGGACTAGCGGGGGGGCCAGGTTACAATGAGCAGTTCTTC. Translating it yields CASSQIGLAGGPGYNEQFF. The complete variable domain, with remaining parts taken from reference TRBV11-1 and TRBJ2-1, reads EAEVAQSPRYKITEKSQAVAFWCDPISGHATLYWYRQILGQGPELLVQFQDESVVDDSQLPKDRFSAERLKGVDSTLKIQPAELGDSAMYLCASSQIGLAGGPGYNEQFFGPGTRLTVL.

This clonotype has more than one count but fewer than ten. The gene calls are TRBV4-1 and TRBJ2-7, with D possibly being TRBD1 (6 bases). V was shortened by 4 bases and J by 1 base, with 17 bases between the two germline ends. This CDR3 contains 16 residues. Germline V gene lookup returns CDR1 MGHRA and CDR2 YSYEKL. The CDR3 sequence is CASSPYPGALSYEQYF. CDR3 DNA: TGCGCCAGCAGCCCCTACCCAGGGGCGCTATCCTACGAGCAGTACTTC.

This chain connects TRBV9 to TRBJ2-1, with 11 bases lining up with TRBD2. V gave up 3 bases and J gave up 8 bases; unmatched junction bases: 7. This CDR3 is built from 15 residues. Germline V gene sequence: CDR1 SGDLS, CDR2 YYNGEE. The CDR3 is CASSASGGLLDEQFF. CDR3 nucleotides: TGTGCCAGCAGCGCTAGCGGGGGGTTGTTAGATGAGCAGTTCTTC.

By share, this clonotype counts as medium-sized (0.01 to 0.1%). The J gene is TRBJ2-3, the V gene TRBV7-9; 7 bases map to TRBD2. The CDR3 is 16 amino acids. J was trimmed by 5 bases and V by 10 bases; bases with no gene match: 18. Germline CDR1 reads SEHNR; CDR2 reads FQNEAQ (reference sequence). The CDR3 is CATQGAGRVVGDTQYF. For the CDR3, the DNA is TGTGCCACCCAGGGAGCGGGAAGAGTGGTGGGAGATACGCAGTATTTT.

The chain carries TRBV29-1 and TRBJ2-7; D is perhaps TRBD1 or TRBD2 (5 bases each). Germline V gene data show CDR1 as SQVTM and CDR2 as ANQGSEA. The germline V and J ends were trimmed by 6 bases and 2 bases, with 14 bases remaining between them. The CDR3 has 13 amino acids. The CDR3 nucleotides read TGCAGCGTCAAGACCGGGACGGCCTACGAGCAGTACTTC. It specifies CSVKTGTAYEQYF.

This clonotype was recorded at least ten times. The chain links TRBV14 to TRBJ1-6, with D hard to call. Germline V gene lookup returns CDR1 SGHDN and CDR2 FVKESK. The CDR3 is 13 amino acids. Trimming removed 3 bases from V and 7 bases from J, with 7 bases in between. Here the CDR3 DNA reads TGTGCCAGCAGCCACACACCCAATTCACCCCTCCACTTT. It codes for CASSHTPNSPLHF.

The table lists this clonotype with a few counts. J is TRBJ2-2 and V is TRBV4-3; TRBD2 agrees at 15 bases. V trimming: 3 bases; J trimming: 1 base; junction bases outside the gene matches: 6. Germline V CDR1 and CDR2: LGHNA, YSLEER. There are 19 residues in the CDR3. In nucleotides, the CDR3 is TGCGCCAGCAGCCACAGGACTAGCGGGGGGGCGGAGAACACCGGGGAGCTGTTTTTT. Translated: CASSHRTSGGAENTGELFF.